These T cell receptor beta chains were read from a single sample in a study of blood T cell repertoires in COVID-19. Measured with immunoSEQ multiplex PCR; TCRdb has only the in-frame clones, and not every one. The table has around 260,000 clones, just over 85% seen once. Sequences were obtained from peripheral blood. These receptors originate from a woman aged 25 to 39 with active or convalescent COVID-19. Each CDR3 is given with its conserved first and last residue. D genes are given only for firm matches. Some rows have no size entry. The others give once, few or many, or a class for an expanded clone.

TRBD1 - TRBJ1-1 TRBV7-9 CASSAGTGGVRTEAFF TGTGCCAGCAGCGCCGGGACAGGGGGAGTTAGGACTGAAGCTTTCTTT
- few TRBJ1-1 TRBV6-5 CASSYRGDTEAFF TGTGCCAGCAGTTACCGGGGAGACACTGAAGCTTTCTTT
- once TRBJ2-3 TRBV3-1/TRBV3-2 CASSQGGGYTDTQYF TGTGCCAGCAGCCAAGGGGGGGGCTACACAGATACGCAGTATTTT
- - TRBJ2-7 TRBV5-1 CASSPRDGYYEQYF TGCGCCAGCAGCCCGCGGGACGGCTACTACGAGCAGTACTTC
- - TRBJ2-5 TRBV4-2 CASSQDPGQETQYF TGTGCCAGCAGCCAAGATCCAGGACAAGAGACCCAGTACTTC
- - TRBJ2-5 TRBV7-2 CASSPRWARGETQYF TGTGCCAGCAGCCCCAGATGGGCACGGGGGGAGACCCAGTACTTC
TRBD2 - TRBJ2-1 TRBV9 CASSVGASGGFDEQFF TGTGCCAGCAGCGTAGGGGCGAGCGGGGGTTTCGATGAGCAGTTCTTC
- few TRBJ1-2 TRBV2 CASSPNLAGAHHGYTF TGTGCCAGCAGCCCAAACTTGGCAGGGGCGCATCATGGCTACACCTTC
- - TRBJ2-7 TRBV28 CASSYLDGMGEQYF TGTGCCAGCAGTTATCTGGACGGGATGGGGGAGCAGTACTTC
- - TRBJ1-2 TRBV3-1/TRBV3-2 CASSQAGEGYTF TGTGCCAGCAGCCAGGCGGGAGAAGGCTACACCTTC
TRBD1 few TRBJ2-3 TRBV5-4 CASSRSRDRAADTQYF TGTGCCAGCAGCCGGAGCCGGGACAGGGCCGCAGATACGCAGTATTTT
- - TRBJ2-3 TRBV5-4 CASSSTATDTQYF TGTGCCAGCAGCTCGACAGCCACAGATACGCAGTATTTT
- - TRBJ2-2 TRBV9 CASSVSGELFF TGTGCCAGCAGCGTATCTGGGGAGCTGTTTTTT
- few TRBJ1-6 TRBV10-2 CATTLSGDSYNSPLHF TGCGCCACCACATTATCAGGGGATTCCTATAATTCACCCCTCCACTTT
- - TRBJ1-5 TRBV2 CASSVGRYSNQPQHF TGTGCCAGCAGTGTTGGCAGATATAGCAATCAGCCCCAGCATTTT
TRBD2 - TRBJ2-1 TRBV27 CASRPSGRGEQFF TGTGCCAGCAGACCTAGCGGGAGAGGTGAGCAGTTCTTC
- - TRBJ1-1 TRBV4-2 CASSQGGQNTEAFF TGTGCCAGCAGCCAAGGGGGACAGAACACTGAAGCTTTCTTT
TRBD1 - TRBJ1-1 TRBV18 CASSPTDRGNTEAFF TGTGCCAGCTCACCGACCGACAGGGGGAACACTGAAGCTTTCTTT
- - TRBJ2-7 TRBV5-4 CASSLEFSGGAIAYEQYF TGTGCCAGCAGCTTGGAATTCAGCGGAGGGGCGATAGCCTACGAGCAGTACTTC
TRBD1 - TRBJ1-6 TRBV15 CATRERDRDYNSPLHF TGTGCCACCAGGGAACGAGACAGGGACTATAATTCACCCCTCCACTTT
TRBD1 - TRBJ1-1 TRBV13 CASSTRTGWVNTEAFF TGTGCCAGCAGCACCCGGACAGGGTGGGTGAACACTGAAGCTTTCTTT
- - TRBJ2-1 TRBV19 CASSIVASVYNEQFF TGTGCCAGTAGTATTGTGGCTAGCGTTTACAATGAGCAGTTCTTC
TRBD1 - TRBJ1-2 TRBV10-3 CAISLQGADYGYTF TGTGCCATCAGTTTACAGGGGGCAGACTATGGCTACACCTTC
- - TRBJ1-4 TRBV27 CASSPNRVELFF TGTGCCAGCAGCCCAAACAGGGTTGAACTGTTTTTT
- - TRBJ1-6 TRBV27 CASSPQGRGIYNSPLHF TGTGCCAGCAGTCCACAAGGACGGGGAATTTATAATTCACCCCTCCACTTT
TRBD1 - TRBJ1-3 TRBV7-9 CASSYVTGVSSGNTIYF TGTGCCAGCAGCTATGTAACAGGGGTTTCATCTGGAAACACCATATATTTT
TRBD1 - TRBJ1-1 TRBV7-2 CASSPLGTGVGNSEAFF TGTGCCAGCAGCCCCTTGGGGACAGGGGTAGGTAATTCTGAAGCTTTCTTT
TRBD2 once TRBJ2-7 TRBV2 CASNQRGGDADEQYF TGTGCCAGCAATCAACGGGGGGGGGACGCGGACGAGCAGTACTTC
- - TRBJ2-5 TRBV10-1 CASSPSGMGETQYF TGCGCCAGCAGTCCATCAGGGATGGGAGAGACCCAGTACTTC
TRBD1 few TRBJ2-1 TRBV29-1 CSVLPGTGGVSHEQFF TGCAGCGTTCTCCCCGGGACAGGGGGCGTAAGTCATGAGCAGTTCTTC
TRBD1 - TRBJ1-2 TRBV7-2 CASSLGGTGSLYGYTF TGTGCCAGCAGCTTAGGGGGGACAGGGTCTCTTTATGGCTACACCTTC
TRBD1 - TRBJ1-1 TRBV28 CASSLWTGGAEAFF TGTGCCAGCAGTTTATGGACAGGGGGTGCTGAAGCTTTCTTT
- once TRBJ1-3 TRBV29-1 CSVGSLSGNTIYF TGCAGCGTTGGGAGCCTCTCTGGAAACACCATATATTTT
TRBD1 - TRBJ1-2 TRBV7-8 CASSLAVGQGYGYTF TGTGCCAGCAGCTTAGCGGTGGGACAGGGGTATGGCTACACCTTC
TRBD2 - TRBJ2-1 TRBV9 CATSPSSGLAGGWNEQFF TGTGCCACCTCACCCTCCTCCGGACTAGCGGGGGGGTGGAATGAGCAGTTCTTC
TRBD2 - TRBJ2-1 TRBV4-1 CASSQPTSGGAHEQFF TGCGCCAGCAGCCAACCGACTAGCGGGGGGGCCCATGAGCAGTTCTTC
- once TRBJ2-2 TRBV7-3 CASSLMRNTGELFF TGTGCCAGCAGCTTAATGAGGAACACCGGGGAGCTGTTTTTT
- - TRBJ2-3 TRBV5-4 CASSPTLSSTDTQYF TGTGCCAGCAGCCCGACTCTTTCTAGCACAGATACGCAGTATTTT
- - TRBJ1-1 TRBV7-3 CASSRVRGGEAFF TGTGCCAGCAGCCGAGTAAGGGGCGGTGAAGCTTTCTTT
TRBD2 - TRBJ2-3 TRBV4-2 CASSQESLAGSTDTQYF TGTGCCAGCAGCCAAGAGTCACTAGCGGGGAGCACAGATACGCAGTATTTT
TRBD1 - TRBJ2-2 TRBV7-9 CASSSTRDRGSHRELFF TGTGCCAGCAGCTCAACCCGGGACAGGGGTTCCCACCGGGAGCTGTTTTTT
- - TRBJ1-6 TRBV19 CASGYREPNSPLHF TGTGCCAGTGGCTACAGGGAGCCTAATTCACCCCTCCACTTT
TRBD1 few TRBJ1-1 TRBV19 CASSIRQGSSSNTEAFF TGTGCCAGTAGTATAAGACAGGGGAGTAGTTCGAACACTGAAGCTTTCTTT
TRBD1 - TRBJ2-6 TRBV7-2 CASSFRQGGANVLTF TGTGCCAGCAGCTTTCGACAGGGTGGGGCCAACGTCCTGACTTTC
- - TRBJ2-1 TRBV11-2 CASSLFQGRDLGSYNEQFF TGTGCCAGCAGCTTATTTCAGGGGCGCGACTTGGGATCCTACAATGAGCAGTTCTTC
- - TRBJ2-3 TRBV30 CAWSAQFWDTQYF TGTGCCTGGAGTGCCCAGTTTTGGGATACGCAGTATTTT
- once TRBJ1-2 TRBV28 CASGGVSRRGYTF TGTGCCAGCGGCGGGGTCAGTCGTCGAGGCTACACCTTC
TRBD1 - TRBJ1-3 TRBV7-9 CASSPRDRDYLAGNTIYF TGTGCCAGCAGCCCCCGGGACAGGGACTACCTGGCTGGAAACACCATATATTTT
TRBD1 - TRBJ1-1 TRBV2 CASSEQGGGRAFF TGTGCCAGCAGTGAACAGGGGGGAGGCCGAGCTTTCTTT
- - TRBJ2-1 TRBV9 CASSPGGNEQFF TGTGCCAGCAGCCCCGGGGGAAATGAGCAGTTCTTC
- - TRBJ1-1 TRBV11-2 CASSFNGRMNTEAFF TGTGCCAGCAGTTTTAACGGGAGAATGAACACTGAAGCTTTCTTT
- - TRBJ2-5 TRBV12-3/TRBV12-4 CASSITDQETQYF TGTGCCAGCAGTATCACAGATCAAGAGACCCAGTACTTC
- - TRBJ1-6 TRBV3-1/TRBV3-2 CASSQGTPYNSPLHF TGTGCCAGCAGCCAAGGGACACCCTATAATTCACCCCTCCACTTT
TRBD2 - TRBJ2-5 TRBV5-8 CASSLVTGLKRLATQYF TGTGCCAGCAGCTTGGTAACGGGACTAAAGAGATTGGCGACCCAGTACTTC
TRBD1 - TRBJ1-2 TRBV28 CASSLPHDRGSGYTF TGTGCCAGCAGTTTACCCCATGACAGGGGGAGTGGCTACACCTTC
TRBD1 - TRBJ2-1 TRBV6-2/TRBV6-3 CASSYSSMGTGGNEQFF TGTGCCAGCAGTTACTCGAGTATGGGGACAGGGGGCAATGAGCAGTTCTTC
- - TRBJ2-1 TRBV19 CASRLHRDDEQFF TGTGCCAGTAGGTTGCACAGGGACGATGAGCAGTTCTTC
TRBD2 - TRBJ2-5 TRBV3-1/TRBV3-2 CASSRGRGETQYF TGTGCCAGCAGCCGCGGGAGGGGAGAGACCCAGTACTTC
TRBD1 - TRBJ1-3 TRBV5-4 CASSPTGVDTIYF TGTGCCAGCAGCCCGACAGGGGTAGACACCATATATTTT